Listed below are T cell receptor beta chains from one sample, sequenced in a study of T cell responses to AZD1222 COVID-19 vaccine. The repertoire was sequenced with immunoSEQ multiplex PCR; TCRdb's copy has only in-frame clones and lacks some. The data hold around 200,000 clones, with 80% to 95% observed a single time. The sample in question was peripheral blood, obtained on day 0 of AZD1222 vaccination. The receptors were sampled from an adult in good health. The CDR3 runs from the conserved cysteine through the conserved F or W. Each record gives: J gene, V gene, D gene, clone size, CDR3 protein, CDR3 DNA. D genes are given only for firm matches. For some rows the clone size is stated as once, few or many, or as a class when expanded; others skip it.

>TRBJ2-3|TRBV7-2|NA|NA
CASSFFLSFGSTDTQYF
TGTGCCAGCAGCTTTTTTCTATCGTTCGGATCTACAGATACGCAGTATTTT
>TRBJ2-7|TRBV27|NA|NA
CASRRSASYEQYF
TGTGCCAGCAGGCGTTCGGCCTCCTACGAGCAGTACTTC
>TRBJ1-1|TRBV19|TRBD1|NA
CASTSLTGMGREAFF
TGTGCCAGTACCTCATTGACAGGGATGGGTCGTGAAGCTTTCTTT
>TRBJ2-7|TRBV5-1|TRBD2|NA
CASSSLLAGGSYEQYF
TGCGCCAGCAGCTCCCTACTAGCGGGAGGCTCCTACGAGCAGTACTTC
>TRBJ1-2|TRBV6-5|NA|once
CASRVTREGGYTF
TGTGCCAGCAGGGTTACAAGGGAGGGTGGCTACACCTTC
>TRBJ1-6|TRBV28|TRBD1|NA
CASSLSGQGWDSPLHF
TGTGCCAGCAGTTTGTCTGGACAGGGGTGGGATTCACCCCTCCACTTT
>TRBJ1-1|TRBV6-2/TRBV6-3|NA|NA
CASGYLEWGTEAFF
TGTGCCAGCGGTTACCTAGAGTGGGGCACTGAAGCTTTCTTT
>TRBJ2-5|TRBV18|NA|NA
CASSPPGETQYF
TGTGCCAGCTCACCCCCCGGGGAGACCCAGTACTTC
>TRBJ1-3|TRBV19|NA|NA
CASSPLSSGNTIYF
TGTGCCAGTAGCCCGTTGAGCTCTGGAAACACCATATATTTT
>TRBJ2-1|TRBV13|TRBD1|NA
CASSFGTGDNEQFF
TGTGCCAGCAGCTTCGGGACAGGGGACAATGAGCAGTTCTTC
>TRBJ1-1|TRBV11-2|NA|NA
CASSFRTGFAEAFF
TGTGCCAGCAGCTTCCGAACAGGGTTCGCTGAAGCTTTCTTT
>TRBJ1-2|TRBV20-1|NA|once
CSAIEGVGNYGYTF
TGCAGTGCTATTGAGGGGGTGGGAAACTATGGCTACACCTTC
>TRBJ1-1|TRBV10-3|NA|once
CAISGGGGTEAFF
TGTGCCATCAGTGGGGGAGGGGGAACTGAAGCTTTCTTT
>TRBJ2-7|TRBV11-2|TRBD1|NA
CASSNRQGTKYEQYF
TGTGCCAGCAGCAACCGACAGGGAACCAAGTACGAGCAGTACTTC
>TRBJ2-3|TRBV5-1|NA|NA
CASSLEWSADTQYF
TGCGCCAGCAGCTTGGAGTGGTCAGCAGATACGCAGTATTTT
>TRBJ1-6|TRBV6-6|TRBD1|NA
CASSQHQPRDRANSPLHF
TGTGCCAGCAGTCAGCATCAGCCCCGGGACAGGGCTAATTCACCCCTCCACTTT
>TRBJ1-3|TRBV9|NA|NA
CASSVNSRNTIYF
TGTGCCAGCAGCGTAAATTCGAGGAACACCATATATTTT
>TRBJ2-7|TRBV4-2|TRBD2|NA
CASSQVLETSGGKEQYF
TGTGCCAGCAGCCAAGTTCTGGAGACTAGCGGGGGTAAAGAGCAGTACTTC
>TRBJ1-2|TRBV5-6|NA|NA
CASSRYGPELNYGYTF
TGTGCCAGCAGCCGGTATGGTCCTGAACTTAACTATGGCTACACCTTC
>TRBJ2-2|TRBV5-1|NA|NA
CASSSGTGELFF
TGCGCCAGCAGCTCGGGAACCGGGGAGCTGTTTTTT
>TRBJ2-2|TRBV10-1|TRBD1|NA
CASSRTGDTGELFF
TGCGCCAGCAGTCGGACAGGGGATACCGGGGAGCTGTTTTTT